This record looks at one T cell receptor (beta chain) sequence and its context. This clone's antigen is unknown. Base qualities are not at hand, and no much larger clone is one base apart. Library preparation employed the immunoSEQ multiplex PCR assay. In the source study's methods: A statistical classification framework was built for diagnosing cytomegalovirus status from the catalog of TCR beta chain sequences. Sourced from immuneACCESS, this table was stored by TCRdb with only in-frame sequences that have V and J called. A share of the clones is absent; for the studies checked, an unresolved V gene accounts for under half, and the remainder has no known explanation. The V and J calls and the clone size are those of that table, but D and trimming were determined from the DNA. Across this sample there are roughly 59,000 clones, with 85% to 95% seen only once. The top ten clones comprise roughly 7.3% of the sample.

This sample was included in a study of cytomegalovirus exposure and HLA in healthy donors (dated by TCRdb to about 2017). With regard to the full study: According to a later analysis, one platform produced both the 110 or so validation repertoires and the approximately 660 repertoires of the first cohort. The study was designed to test whether signatures of past pathogen exposure could be identified by cataloging public T cell receptors. In addition to the first cohort of several hundred subjects, a separate validation cohort of approximately 110 different subjects was used. To predict cytomegalovirus infection status, the study combined high-throughput TCR immunosequencing, statistical association of individual TCRs with disease status, and machine learning. Points the paper makes about the study in general: Cytomegalovirus status was reported to be diagnosed by the classifier with high specificity and sensitivity in both the original and validation cohorts. Across donors, most TCR sequences were observed very rarely, whereas some public TCRs were present in many individuals. A later analysis lacked HLA typing for the validation cohort, so it scored co-occurrence in that cohort across all 110 or so repertoires. A few of the identified cytomegalovirus-associated TCR beta chains were confirmed in vitro to be specific for cytomegalovirus antigens. A total of 150 to 200 TCR beta chains were listed by the study as associated with cytomegalovirus. The authors suggested that the approach could potentially be generalized to other disease states and immunological phenotypes. Subsequent analysis determined that TCRs grouped into clusters in the first cohort also showed a tendency toward co-occurrence across the 90 to 150 validation repertoires, and roughly 94% of cluster scores exceeded 0.

The CDR3, cysteine through phenylalanine, is 16 amino acids long. This entry keeps only the CDR3 DNA: 48 bases, framed from base 1. Sequences MNHNS (CDR1) and SASEGT (CDR2) are obtained from the germline V gene. Trimmed from V: 2 bases; trimmed from J: 5 bases; junction bases lacking a gene match: 10. Separate from the approximately 670-subject first cohort, the validation cohort of 120 subjects was the group to which the donors belonged. Sequenced: PBMCs. The clonotype was recovered from a woman under 30 in good health and CMV-seropositive. Recombination connected TRBV6-1 to TRBJ2-3; TRBD2 agrees with 7 junctional bases. The bases read TGTGCCAGCAGTGAATATGGTGGGAGGGCTGTAGATACGCAGTATTTT. Its protein is CASSEYGGRAVDTQYF.